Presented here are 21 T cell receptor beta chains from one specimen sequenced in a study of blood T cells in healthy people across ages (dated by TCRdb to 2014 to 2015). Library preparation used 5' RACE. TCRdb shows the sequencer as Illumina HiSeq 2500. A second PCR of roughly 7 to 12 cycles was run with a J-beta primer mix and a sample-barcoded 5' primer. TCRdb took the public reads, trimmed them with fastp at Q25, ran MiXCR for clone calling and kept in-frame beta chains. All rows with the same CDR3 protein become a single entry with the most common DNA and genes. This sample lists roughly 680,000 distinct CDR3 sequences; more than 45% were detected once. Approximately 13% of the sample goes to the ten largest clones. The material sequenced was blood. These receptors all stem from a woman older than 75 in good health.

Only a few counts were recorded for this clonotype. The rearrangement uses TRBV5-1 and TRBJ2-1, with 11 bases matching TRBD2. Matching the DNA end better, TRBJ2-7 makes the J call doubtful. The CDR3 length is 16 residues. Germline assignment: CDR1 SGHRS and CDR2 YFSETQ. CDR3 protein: CASRTSGVSSYNEQYF. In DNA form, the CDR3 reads TGCGCCAGCAGGACTAGCGGGGTAAGCTCCTACAATGAGCAGTACTTC.

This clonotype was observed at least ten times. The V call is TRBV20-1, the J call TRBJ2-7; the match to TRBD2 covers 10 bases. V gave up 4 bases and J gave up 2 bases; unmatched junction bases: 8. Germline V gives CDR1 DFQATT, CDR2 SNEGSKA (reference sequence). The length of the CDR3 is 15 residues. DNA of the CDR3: TGCAGTGCTACGCTCCTAGCGGGGGACCCCTACGAGCAGTACTTC. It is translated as CSATLLAGDPYEQYF.

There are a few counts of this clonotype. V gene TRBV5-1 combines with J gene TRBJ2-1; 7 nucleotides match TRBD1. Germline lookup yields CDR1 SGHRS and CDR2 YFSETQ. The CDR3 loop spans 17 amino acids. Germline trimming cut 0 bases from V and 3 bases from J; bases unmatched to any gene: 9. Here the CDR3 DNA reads TGCGCCAGCAGCTTGGGGCAGACAGGGAATATCTACAATGAGCAGTTCTTC. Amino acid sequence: CASSLGQTGNIYNEQFF. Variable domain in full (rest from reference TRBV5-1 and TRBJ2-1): KAGVTQTPRYLIKTRGQQVTLSCSPISGHRSVSWYQQTPGQGLQFLFEYFSETQRNKGNFPGRFSGRQFSNSRSEMNVSTLELGDSALYLCASSLGQTGNIYNEQFFGPGTRLTVL.

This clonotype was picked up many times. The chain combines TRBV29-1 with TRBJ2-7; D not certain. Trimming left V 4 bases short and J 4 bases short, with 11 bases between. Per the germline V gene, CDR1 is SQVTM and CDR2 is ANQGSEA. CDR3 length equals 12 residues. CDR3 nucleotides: TGCAGCGTTGGCAGGCACCTTTACGAGCAGTACTTC. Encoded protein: CSVGRHLYEQYF.

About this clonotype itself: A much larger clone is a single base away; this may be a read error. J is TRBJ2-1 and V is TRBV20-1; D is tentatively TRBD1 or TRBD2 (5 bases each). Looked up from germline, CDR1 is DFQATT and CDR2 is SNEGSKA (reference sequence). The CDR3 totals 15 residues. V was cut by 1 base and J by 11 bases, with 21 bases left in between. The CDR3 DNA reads TGCAGTGCTAGAGCCGGGGCCCGTAGGGCGAATAAGCAGTTCTTC. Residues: CSARAGARRANKQFF.

Written as DNA, the CDR3 is TGTGCCAGCAGCCAAGAACCAGGTTGGGGCACTGAAGCTTTCTTT. It translates to CASSQEPGWGTEAFF. The chain has TRBV14 and TRBJ1-1, with D unresolved. Germline V gene data show CDR1 as SGHDN and CDR2 as FVKESK. V lost 0 bases and J lost 4, with 12 bases in between. This CDR3 has 15 amino acids.

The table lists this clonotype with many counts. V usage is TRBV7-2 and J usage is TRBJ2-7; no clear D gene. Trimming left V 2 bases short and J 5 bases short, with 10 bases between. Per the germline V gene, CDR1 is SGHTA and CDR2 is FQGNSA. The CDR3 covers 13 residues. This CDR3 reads CASSLNYGDEQYF. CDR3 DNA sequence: TGTGCCAGCAGCTTAAACTATGGAGACGAGCAGTACTTC.

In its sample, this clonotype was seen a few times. The CDR3 DNA follows: TGTGCCAGTACAGGGAGGATTGGTCTTGGCACTGAAGCTTTCTTT. Protein: CASTGRIGLGTEAFF. The V gene is TRBV28, the J gene TRBJ1-1; tentatively, D is TRBD1 (6 bases). The CDR3 covers 15 residues. Germline V gene lookup returns CDR1 MDHEN and CDR2 SYDVKM. The ends were cut back, 9 bases at V and 4 bases at J, with 21 bases in the middle.

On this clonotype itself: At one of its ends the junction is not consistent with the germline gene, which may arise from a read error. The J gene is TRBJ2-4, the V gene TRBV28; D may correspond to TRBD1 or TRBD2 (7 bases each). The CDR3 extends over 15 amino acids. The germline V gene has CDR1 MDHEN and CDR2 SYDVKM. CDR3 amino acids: CASRQSGDRDDEQYF. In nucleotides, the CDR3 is TGTGCCAGCAGGCAAAGCGGGGACAGAGACGACGAGCAGTATTTC.

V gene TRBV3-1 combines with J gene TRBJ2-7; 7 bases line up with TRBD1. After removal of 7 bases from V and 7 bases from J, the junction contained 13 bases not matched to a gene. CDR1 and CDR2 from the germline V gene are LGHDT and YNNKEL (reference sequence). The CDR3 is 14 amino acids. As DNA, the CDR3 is TGTGCCAGCAACACTCTGGGGACAGATAATGAGCAGTACTTC. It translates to CASNTLGTDNEQYF.

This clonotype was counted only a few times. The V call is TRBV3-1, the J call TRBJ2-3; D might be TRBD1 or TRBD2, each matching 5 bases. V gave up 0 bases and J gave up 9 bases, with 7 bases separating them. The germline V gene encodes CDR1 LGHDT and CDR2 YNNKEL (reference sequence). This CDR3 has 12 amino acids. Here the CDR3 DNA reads TGTGCCAGCAGCCAAGAGTGGGGGACGCAGTATTTT. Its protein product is CASSQEWGTQYF.

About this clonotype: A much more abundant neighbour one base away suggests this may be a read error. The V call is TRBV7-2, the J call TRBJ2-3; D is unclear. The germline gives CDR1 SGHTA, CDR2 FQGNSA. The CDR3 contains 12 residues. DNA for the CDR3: TGTGCCGGCAGCCAGAATAAGGGTACGCAGTATTTT. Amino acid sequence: CAGSQNKGTQYF.

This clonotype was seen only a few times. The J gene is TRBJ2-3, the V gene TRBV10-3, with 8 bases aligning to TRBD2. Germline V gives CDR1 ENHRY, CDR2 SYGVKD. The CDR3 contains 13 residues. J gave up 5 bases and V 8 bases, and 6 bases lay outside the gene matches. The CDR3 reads CAIGTGGLDTQYF. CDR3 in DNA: TGTGCCATCGGGACGGGAGGGCTAGATACGCAGTATTTT.

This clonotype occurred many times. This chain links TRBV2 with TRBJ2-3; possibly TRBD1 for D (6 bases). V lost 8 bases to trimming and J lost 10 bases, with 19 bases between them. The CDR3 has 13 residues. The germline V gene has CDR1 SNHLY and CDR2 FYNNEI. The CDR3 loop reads CASPSATGWPQYF. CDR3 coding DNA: TGTGCCAGCCCCTCGGCGACAGGTTGGCCGCAGTATTTT.

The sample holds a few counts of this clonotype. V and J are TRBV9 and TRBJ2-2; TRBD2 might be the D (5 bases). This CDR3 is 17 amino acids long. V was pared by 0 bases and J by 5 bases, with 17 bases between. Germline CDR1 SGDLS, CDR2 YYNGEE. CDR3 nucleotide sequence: TGTGCCAGCAGCGTAGACGGGAACCGGGTTAAAACCGGGGAGCTGTTTTTT. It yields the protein CASSVDGNRVKTGELFF.

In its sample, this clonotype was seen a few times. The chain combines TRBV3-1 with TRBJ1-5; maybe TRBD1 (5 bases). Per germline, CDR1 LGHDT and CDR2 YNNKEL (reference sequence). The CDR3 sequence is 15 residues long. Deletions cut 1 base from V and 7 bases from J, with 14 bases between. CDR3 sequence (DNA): TGTGCCAGCAGCCAAGGGGGCGATTCACGCCAGCCCCAGCATTTT. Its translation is CASSQGGDSRQPQHF.

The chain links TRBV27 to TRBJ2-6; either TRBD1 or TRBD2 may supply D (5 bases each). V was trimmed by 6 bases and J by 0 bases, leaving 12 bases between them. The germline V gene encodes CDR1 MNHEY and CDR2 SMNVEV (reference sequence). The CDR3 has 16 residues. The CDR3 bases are TGTGCCAGCAGCCGGGGACCGCCCTCTGGGGCCAACGTCCTGACTTTC. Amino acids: CASSRGPPSGANVLTF.

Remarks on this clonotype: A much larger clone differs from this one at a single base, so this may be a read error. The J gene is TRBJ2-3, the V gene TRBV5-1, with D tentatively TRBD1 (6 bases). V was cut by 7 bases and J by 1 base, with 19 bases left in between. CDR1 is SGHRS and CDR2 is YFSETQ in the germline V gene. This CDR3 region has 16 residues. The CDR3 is CASGPGHAQRTDTQYF. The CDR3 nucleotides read TGCGCCAGCGGACCGGGACACGCACAGCGCACAGATACGCAGTATTTT.

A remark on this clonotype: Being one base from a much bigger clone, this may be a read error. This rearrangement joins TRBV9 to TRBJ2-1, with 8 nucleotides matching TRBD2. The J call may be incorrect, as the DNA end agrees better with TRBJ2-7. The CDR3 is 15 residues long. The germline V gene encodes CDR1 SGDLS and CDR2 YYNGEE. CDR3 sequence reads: CASSARTSLGNEQYF. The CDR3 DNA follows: TGTGCCAGCAGCGCTCGGACTAGCTTAGGCAATGAGCAGTACTTC.

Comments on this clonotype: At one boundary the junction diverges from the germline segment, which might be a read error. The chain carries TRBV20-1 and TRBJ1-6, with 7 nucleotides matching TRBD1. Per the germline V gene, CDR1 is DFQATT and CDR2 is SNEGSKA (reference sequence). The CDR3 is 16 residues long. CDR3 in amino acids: CGARDWSTGNNSPLHF. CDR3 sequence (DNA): TGCGGTGCTAGAGATTGGTCGACAGGGAATAATTCACCCCTCCACTTT.

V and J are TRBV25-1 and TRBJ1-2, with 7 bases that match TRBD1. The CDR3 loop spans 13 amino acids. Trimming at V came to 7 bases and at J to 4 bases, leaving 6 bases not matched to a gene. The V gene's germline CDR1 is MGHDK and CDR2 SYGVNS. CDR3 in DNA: TGTGCCAGCACCCCAGGGGGTAGCTATGGCTACACCTTC. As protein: CASTPGGSYGYTF.